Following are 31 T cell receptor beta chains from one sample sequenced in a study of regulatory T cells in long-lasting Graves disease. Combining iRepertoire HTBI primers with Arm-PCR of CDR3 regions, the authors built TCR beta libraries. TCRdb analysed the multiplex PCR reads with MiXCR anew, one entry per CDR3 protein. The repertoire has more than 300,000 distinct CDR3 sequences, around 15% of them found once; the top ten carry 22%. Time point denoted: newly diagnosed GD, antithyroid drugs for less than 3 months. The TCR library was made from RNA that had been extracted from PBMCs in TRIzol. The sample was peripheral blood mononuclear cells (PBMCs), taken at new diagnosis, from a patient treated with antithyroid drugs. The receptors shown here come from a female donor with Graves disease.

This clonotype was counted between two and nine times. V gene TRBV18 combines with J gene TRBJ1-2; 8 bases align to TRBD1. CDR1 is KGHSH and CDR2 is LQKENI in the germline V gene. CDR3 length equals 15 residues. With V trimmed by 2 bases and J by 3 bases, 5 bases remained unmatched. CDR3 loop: CASSPETGVDYGYTF. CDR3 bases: TGTGCCAGCTCACCAGAGACAGGGGTAGACTATGGCTACACCTTC.

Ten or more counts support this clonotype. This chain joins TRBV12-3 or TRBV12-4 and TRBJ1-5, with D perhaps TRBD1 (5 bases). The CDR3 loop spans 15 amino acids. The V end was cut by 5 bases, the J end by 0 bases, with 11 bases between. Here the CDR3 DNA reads TGTGCCAGCAGTACAAGACAGAATAGCAATCAGCCCCAGCATTTT. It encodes CASSTRQNSNQPQHF.

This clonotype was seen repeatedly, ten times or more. CDR3 bases: TGTGCCACCAGTGATTTAGGGAGAGCTGGAAACACCATATATTTT. It encodes CATSDLGRAGNTIYF. The J gene is TRBJ1-3, the V gene TRBV24-1; no clear D gene. In germline, CDR1 is KGHDR, CDR2 SFDVKD. This CDR3 is 15 amino acids long. Deletions cut 1 base from V and 2 bases from J, with 8 bases between.

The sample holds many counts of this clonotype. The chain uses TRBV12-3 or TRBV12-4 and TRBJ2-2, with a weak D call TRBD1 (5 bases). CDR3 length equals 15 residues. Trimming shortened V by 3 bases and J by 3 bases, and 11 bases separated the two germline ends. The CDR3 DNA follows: TGTGCCAGCAGTTTCGTGACAGACGACACCGGGGAGCTGTTTTTT. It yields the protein CASSFVTDDTGELFF.

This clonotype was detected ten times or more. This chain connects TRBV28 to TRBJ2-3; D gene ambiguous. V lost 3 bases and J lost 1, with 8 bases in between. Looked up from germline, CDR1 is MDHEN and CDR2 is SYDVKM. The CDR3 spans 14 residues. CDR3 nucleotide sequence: TGTGCCAGCAGTTTTTCACCGGGCACAGATACGCAGTATTTT. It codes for CASSFSPGTDTQYF.

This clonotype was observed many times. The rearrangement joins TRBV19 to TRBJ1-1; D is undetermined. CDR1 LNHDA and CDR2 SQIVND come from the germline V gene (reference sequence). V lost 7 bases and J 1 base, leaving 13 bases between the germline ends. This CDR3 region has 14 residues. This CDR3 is CASISGIKNTEAFF. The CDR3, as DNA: TGTGCCAGTATTTCGGGCATCAAGAACACTGAAGCTTTCTTT. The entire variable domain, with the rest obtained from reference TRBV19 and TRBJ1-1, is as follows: DGGITQSPKYLFRKEGQNVTLSCEQNLNHDAMYWYRQDPGQGLRLIYYSQIVNDFQKGDIAEGYSVSREKKESFPLTVTSAQKNPTAFYLCASISGIKNTEAFFGQGTRLTVV.

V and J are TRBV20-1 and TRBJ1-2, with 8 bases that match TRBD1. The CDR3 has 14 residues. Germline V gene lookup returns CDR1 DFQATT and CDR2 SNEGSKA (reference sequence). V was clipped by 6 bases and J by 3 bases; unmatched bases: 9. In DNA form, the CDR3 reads TGCAGTGCGGAGATACAGGGGGTACACTATGGCTACACCTTC. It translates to CSAEIQGVHYGYTF.

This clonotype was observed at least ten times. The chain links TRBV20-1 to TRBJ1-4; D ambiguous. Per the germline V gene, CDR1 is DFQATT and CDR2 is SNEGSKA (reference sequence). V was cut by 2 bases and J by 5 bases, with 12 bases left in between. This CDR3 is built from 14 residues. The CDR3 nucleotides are TGCAGTGCTAGAATCGTCCCTAAAAATGAAAAACTGTTTTTT. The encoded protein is CSARIVPKNEKLFF.

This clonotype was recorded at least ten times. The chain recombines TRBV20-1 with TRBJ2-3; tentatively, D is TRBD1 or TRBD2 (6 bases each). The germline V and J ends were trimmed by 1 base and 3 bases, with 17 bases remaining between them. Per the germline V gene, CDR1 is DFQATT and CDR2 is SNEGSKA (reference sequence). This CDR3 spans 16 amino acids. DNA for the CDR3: TGCAGTGCTAGAGGGGGAGGCAGGGGATTAACAGATACGCAGTATTTT. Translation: CSARGGGRGLTDTQYF.

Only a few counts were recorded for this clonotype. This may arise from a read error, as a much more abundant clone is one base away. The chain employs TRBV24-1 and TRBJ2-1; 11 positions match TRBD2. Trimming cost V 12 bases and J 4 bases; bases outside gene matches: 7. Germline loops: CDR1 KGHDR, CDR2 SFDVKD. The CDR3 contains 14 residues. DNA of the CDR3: TGTGCCGCCGCGACTAGCGGGATATACAATGAGCAGTTCTTC. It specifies CAAATSGIYNEQFF.

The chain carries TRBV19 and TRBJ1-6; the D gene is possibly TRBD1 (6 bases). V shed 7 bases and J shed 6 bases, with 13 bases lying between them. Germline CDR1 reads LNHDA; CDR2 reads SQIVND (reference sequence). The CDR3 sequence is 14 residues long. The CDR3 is CASNPDRFNSPLHF. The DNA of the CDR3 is TGTGCCAGTAATCCGGACAGATTTAATTCACCCCTCCACTTT.

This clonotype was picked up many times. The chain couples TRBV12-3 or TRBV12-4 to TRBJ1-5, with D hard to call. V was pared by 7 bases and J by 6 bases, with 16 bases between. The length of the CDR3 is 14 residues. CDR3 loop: CASTSEELVQPQHF. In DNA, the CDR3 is TGTGCCAGCACCTCCGAAGAGCTTGTTCAGCCCCAGCATTTT.

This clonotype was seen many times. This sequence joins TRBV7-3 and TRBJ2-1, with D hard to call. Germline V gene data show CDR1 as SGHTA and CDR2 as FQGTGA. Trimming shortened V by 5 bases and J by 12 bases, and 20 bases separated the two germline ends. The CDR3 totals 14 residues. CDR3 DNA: TGTGCCAGCAGCGACCCTCATTTCGGGCAGATGCAGTTCTTC. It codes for CASSDPHFGQMQFF.

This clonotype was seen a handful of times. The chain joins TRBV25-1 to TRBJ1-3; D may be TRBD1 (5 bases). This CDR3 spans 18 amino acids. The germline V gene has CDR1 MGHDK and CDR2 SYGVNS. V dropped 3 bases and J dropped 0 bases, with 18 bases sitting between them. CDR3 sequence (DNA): TGTGCCAGCAGTGATTACCAGGGTCACCTGCGCTCTGGAAACACCATATATTTT. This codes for CASSDYQGHLRSGNTIYF.

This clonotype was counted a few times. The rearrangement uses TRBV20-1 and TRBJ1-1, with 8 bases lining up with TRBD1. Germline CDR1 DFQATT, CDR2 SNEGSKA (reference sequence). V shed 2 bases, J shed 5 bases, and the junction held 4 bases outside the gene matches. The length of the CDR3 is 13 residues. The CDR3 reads CSARLTGVTEAFF. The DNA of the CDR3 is TGCAGTGCTAGACTGACAGGGGTTACTGAAGCTTTCTTT.

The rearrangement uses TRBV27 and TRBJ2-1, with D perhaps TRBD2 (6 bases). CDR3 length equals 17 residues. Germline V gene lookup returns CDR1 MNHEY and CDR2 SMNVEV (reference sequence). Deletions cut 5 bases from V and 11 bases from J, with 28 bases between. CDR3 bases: TGTGCCAGCAGTCCCGCAGTGGGGGGAAGGGAGACAATGAAGCAGTTCTTC. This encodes CASSPAVGGRETMKQFF.

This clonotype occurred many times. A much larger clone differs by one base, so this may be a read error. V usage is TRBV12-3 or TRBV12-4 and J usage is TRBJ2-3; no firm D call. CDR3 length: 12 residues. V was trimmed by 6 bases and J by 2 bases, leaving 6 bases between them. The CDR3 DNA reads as TGTGCCAGCAGCTTAATCACAGATACGCAGTATTTT. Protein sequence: CASSLITDTQYF.

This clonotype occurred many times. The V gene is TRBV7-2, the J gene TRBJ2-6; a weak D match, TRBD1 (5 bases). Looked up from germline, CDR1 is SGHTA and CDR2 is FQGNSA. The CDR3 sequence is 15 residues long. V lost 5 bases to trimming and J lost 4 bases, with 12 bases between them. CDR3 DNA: TGTGCCAGCAGCCCGCAGGGTCCGGGGGCCAACGTCCTGACTTTC. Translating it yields CASSPQGPGANVLTF. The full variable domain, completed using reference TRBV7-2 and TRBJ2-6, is GAGVSQSPSNKVTEKGKDVELRCDPISGHTALYWYRQSLGQGLEFLIYFQGNSAPDKSGLPSDRFSAERTGGSVSTLTIQRTQQEDSAVYLCASSPQGPGANVLTFGAGSRLTVL.

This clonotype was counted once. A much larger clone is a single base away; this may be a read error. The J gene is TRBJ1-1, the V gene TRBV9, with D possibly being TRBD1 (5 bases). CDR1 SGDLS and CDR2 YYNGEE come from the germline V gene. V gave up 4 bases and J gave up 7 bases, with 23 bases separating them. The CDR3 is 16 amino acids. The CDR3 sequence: CASSPWTTPEGSEAFF. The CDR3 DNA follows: TGTGCCAGCAGCCCCTGGACAACCCCTGAGGGCAGTGAAGCTTTCTTT.

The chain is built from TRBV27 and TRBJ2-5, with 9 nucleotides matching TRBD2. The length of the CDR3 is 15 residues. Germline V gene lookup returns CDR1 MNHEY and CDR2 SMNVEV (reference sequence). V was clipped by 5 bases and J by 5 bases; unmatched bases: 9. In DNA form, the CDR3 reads TGTGCCAGCAGTCCGCTGCAAACTAGCGGGGAGACCCAGTACTTC. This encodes CASSPLQTSGETQYF.

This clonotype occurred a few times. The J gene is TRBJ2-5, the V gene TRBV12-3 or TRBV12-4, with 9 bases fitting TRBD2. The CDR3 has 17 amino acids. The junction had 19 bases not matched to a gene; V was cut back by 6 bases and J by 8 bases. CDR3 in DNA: TGTGCCAGCAGCCACCTCGGGGGACTAGCCCACTATAAAACCCAGTACTTC. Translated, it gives CASSHLGGLAHYKTQYF.

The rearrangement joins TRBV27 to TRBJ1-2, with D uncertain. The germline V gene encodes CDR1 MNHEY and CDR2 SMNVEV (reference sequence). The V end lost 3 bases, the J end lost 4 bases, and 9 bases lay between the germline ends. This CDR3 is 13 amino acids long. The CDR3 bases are TGTGCCAGCAGTTTTGACAAAGGCTATGGCTACACCTTC. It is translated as CASSFDKGYGYTF.

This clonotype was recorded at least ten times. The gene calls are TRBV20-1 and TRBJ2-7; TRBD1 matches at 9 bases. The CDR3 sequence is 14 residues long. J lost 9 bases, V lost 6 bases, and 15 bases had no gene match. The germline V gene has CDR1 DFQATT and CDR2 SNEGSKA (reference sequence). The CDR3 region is CSAEGQGNFLGQYF. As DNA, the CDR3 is TGCAGTGCGGAAGGACAGGGGAATTTTCTGGGGCAGTACTTC.

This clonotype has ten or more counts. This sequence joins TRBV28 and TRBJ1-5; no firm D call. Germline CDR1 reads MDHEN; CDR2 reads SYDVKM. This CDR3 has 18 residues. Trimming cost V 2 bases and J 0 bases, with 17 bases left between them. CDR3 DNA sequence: TGTGCCAGCAGTTTAGGGCAAGCCTTCCTATATAGCAATCAGCCCCAGCATTTT. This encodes CASSLGQAFLYSNQPQHF.

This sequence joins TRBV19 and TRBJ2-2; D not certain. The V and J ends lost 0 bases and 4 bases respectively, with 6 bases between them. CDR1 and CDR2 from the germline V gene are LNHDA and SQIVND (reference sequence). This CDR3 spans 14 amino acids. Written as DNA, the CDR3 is TGTGCCAGTAGTATAGATCACGGCACCGGGGAGCTGTTTTTT. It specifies CASSIDHGTGELFF.

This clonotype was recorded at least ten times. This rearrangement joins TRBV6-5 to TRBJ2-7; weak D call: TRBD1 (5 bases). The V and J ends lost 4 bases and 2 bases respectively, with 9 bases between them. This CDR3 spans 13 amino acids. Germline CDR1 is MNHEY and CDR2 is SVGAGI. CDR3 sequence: CASSSTGTYEQYF. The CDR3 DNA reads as TGTGCCAGCAGTTCAACAGGCACCTACGAGCAGTACTTC.

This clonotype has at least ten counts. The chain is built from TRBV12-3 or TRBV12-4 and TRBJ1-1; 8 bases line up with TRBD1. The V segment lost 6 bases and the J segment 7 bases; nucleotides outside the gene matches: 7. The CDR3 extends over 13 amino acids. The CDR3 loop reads CASSLRGLNEAFF. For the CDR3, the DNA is TGTGCCAGCAGCCTCAGGGGGCTTAATGAAGCTTTCTTT.

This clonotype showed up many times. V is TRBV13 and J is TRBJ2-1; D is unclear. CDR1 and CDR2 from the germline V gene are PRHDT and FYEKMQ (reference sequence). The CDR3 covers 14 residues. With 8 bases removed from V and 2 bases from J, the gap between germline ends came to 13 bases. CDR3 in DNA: TGTGCCAGCGCTCTCCTATCAGCCTACAATGAGCAGTTCTTC. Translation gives CASALLSAYNEQFF.

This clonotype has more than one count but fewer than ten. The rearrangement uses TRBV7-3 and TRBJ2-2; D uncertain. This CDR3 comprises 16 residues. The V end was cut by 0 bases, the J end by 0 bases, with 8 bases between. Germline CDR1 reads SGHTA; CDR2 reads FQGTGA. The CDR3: CASSLTSTANTGELFF. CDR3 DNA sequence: TGTGCCAGCAGCTTAACCTCTACCGCGAACACCGGGGAGCTGTTTTTT.

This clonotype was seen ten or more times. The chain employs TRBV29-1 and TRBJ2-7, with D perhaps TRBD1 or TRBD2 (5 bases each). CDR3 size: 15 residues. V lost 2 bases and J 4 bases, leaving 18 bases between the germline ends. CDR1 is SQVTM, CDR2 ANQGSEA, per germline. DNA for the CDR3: TGCAGCGTTGAACTTGGGGGACCCACAGCTTACGAGCAGTACTTC. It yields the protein CSVELGGPTAYEQYF.

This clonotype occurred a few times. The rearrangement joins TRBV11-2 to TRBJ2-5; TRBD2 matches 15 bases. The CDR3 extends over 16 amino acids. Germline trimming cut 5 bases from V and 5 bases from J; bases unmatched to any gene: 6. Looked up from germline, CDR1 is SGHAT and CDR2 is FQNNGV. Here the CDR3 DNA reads TGTGCCAGCAGCCCAAGGACTAGCGGGGGGGAGGAGACCCAGTACTTC. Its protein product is CASSPRTSGGEETQYF.